The entry below gives a single TCR beta chain sequence along with its context. Its target is unknown. The CDR3 contains 13 residues. Looked up from germline, CDR1 is KGHDR and CDR2 is SFDVKD. The libraries of TRB cDNA were constructed through 5' RACE using UMI labels. TCRdb derives one entry per CDR3 protein from the 5' RACE reads, leaving out DNA. In all, the sample yields some 130,000 distinct CDR3 sequences. The source of the sample is a study of CXCR3-negative and CXCR3-positive naive CD8 T cells. Study-wide findings and caveats: The study found more hydrophobic TRB CDR3s in CXCR3-positive naive cells than in CXCR3-negative naive cells. TRB CDR3 properties were used to infer TCR strength, and surface CD5 was comparable between naive subsets.

The origin of this receptor is a human donor in good health. Some clones in this sample may be carry-over from other donors' samples. The chain carries TRBV24-1 and TRBJ2-2. The specimen was naive CXCR3+ CD8+ T cells from blood. The subset denotes: CD45RO-CCR7+CD27+CD95- naive CD8+ T cells expressing CXCR3 (TNR3+). The CDR3 is CATSDISTGELFF.